This TCR beta chain emerged from a study of graft-versus-host responses after intestinal transplantation. As concerns this clone: Its antigen is as yet unknown.

Trimming removed 3 bases at V and 4 bases at J, with 16 bases between. This CDR3 is 15 amino acids long. Germline V gene data show CDR1 as MNHEY and CDR2 as SMNVEV (reference sequence). Repertoires were generated with immunoSEQ multiplex PCR, while TCRdb's copy carries only in-frame clones and drops some. The sample includes 85,000 to 100,000 clones, under 95% seen only once; the top ten take about 2%. The specimen was unstimulated CD8+ T cells sorted from spleen or lymph node cells, collected before intestinal transplant. This chain joins TRBV27 and TRBJ2-7, with D possibly being TRBD1 (7 bases). This clonotype originated in a human donor who received an intestinal transplant. CDR3 residues: CASSFGGGALYEQYF. DNA of the CDR3: TGTGCCAGCAGTTTTGGAGGGGGCGCGTTATACGAGCAGTACTTC.